The present entry profiles one T cell receptor beta chain with its context. There are 18 residues in the CDR3. CDR1 and CDR2 (germline): KGHDR, SFDVKD. The data derive from a study of monozygotic twins with inflammatory bowel disease. TCRdb reprocessed the 5' RACE reads, with one entry per CDR3 protein and no DNA. Its table records fewer than 350,000 distinct CDR3 sequences. The rearrangement joins TRBV24-1 to TRBJ2-1; TCRdb indicates TRBD2, and absent DNA this call remains unverified. Sequencing used blood. The origin of this receptor is a human donor with ulcerative colitis or Crohn's disease, or a healthy co-twin of an affected twin (not recorded which). The CDR3 is CATSDGSSGRVPRNEQFF.